Listed here is a single TCR beta chain. This CDR3 is 15 amino acids long. With V trimmed by 4 bases and J by 2 bases, 6 bases remained unmatched. CDR1 is SGHTA, CDR2 FQGNSA, per germline. This specimen comes from a study of blood T cell repertoires in COVID-19. Generated by immunoSEQ multiplex PCR, the TCRdb table keeps only in-frame clones and is missing some. Of 330,000 or so clones listed, about nine tenths are singletons. The TCR sequence derives from an older woman with COVID-19, enrolled during active disease. The source material was peripheral blood. The V and J genes are TRBV7-2 and TRBJ2-7; 9 bases are a match to TRBD2. Written as DNA, the CDR3 is TGTGCCAGCAGCTCCTTAGCGGGGGAGACCTACGAGCAGTACTTC. It yields the protein CASSSLAGETYEQYF.